This paragraph covers one T cell receptor (beta chain) sequence. Its matching antigen is unknown. Random hexamers were used to reverse transcribe an amount of roughly 0.45 to 1 ug RNA. From the immunoSEQ multiplex PCR reads, TCRdb called clonotypes with MiXCR, one entry per CDR3 protein. The sample has 100,000 to 150,000 distinct CDR3 sequences, around 95% seen once. V was pared by 2 bases and J by 3 bases, with 7 bases of the junction left unmatched. Germline assignment: CDR1 MGHRA and CDR2 YSYEKL. This CDR3 contains 15 residues. These data are taken from a study of CD8 T cells in Susac syndrome. Study-wide results and caveats: Susac-specific public clones were found in both the total CD8+ and the CD8+ TEMRA repertoires, with about 17 in the former and roughly 5 in the latter. It was acknowledged in the study that the number of individuals who were included in its TCR sequencing and HLA analysis was relatively small.

This receptor was obtained from a human donor with Susac syndrome. Sequencing was done on a sample of CD8+ T cells from PBMCs. The gene calls are TRBV4-1 and TRBJ2-7; 7 bases match TRBD1. The CDR3 sequence is CASSQNRGPSYEQYF. The CDR3 coding sequence is TGCGCCAGCAGCCAAAACAGGGGACCTAGCTACGAGCAGTACTTC.